Listed here is a single T cell receptor beta chain. Its recognized antigen is unknown. There are no base qualities to consult, and no much larger clone falls within one base. The method behind the library was the immunoSEQ multiplex PCR assay. A mixture of 60 forward primers for TCR Vbeta segments and 13 reverse primers for TCR Jbeta segments was used in the multiplex PCR. The CDR3 region of rearranged TCR beta genes was amplified from genomic DNA by a multiplex PCR assay. On the Illumina HiSeq System, the amplified TCR beta libraries were sequenced as 87-base-pair reads. As for the authors' bioinformatics: A later analysis counted about 80 million unique TCR beta chains across the 500 to 850 repertoires, and 9.5 million to 11 million of these chains were shared by at least two donors. Raw reads were error-corrected and collapsed into unique sequences by a nearest-neighbor algorithm in which closely related sequences were merged to remove PCR and sequencing errors. CDR3 sequences were aligned to IMGT reference sequences to assign V, D and J gene segments. For a sequence to be retained, at least a six-nucleotide match to both a V gene segment and a J gene segment was required. Rearrangements were called productive when the CDR3 lacked stop codons and stayed in frame with V and J; all others were non-productive. CDR3 was defined by IMGT convention, running from the second conserved V-encoded cysteine to the conserved J-encoded phenylalanine. The earlier analysis of 500 to 750 of the donors excluded any sequence lacking an unambiguous match to a single V gene segment. An earlier analysis of just under 600 of the donors called V segments functional above 56.7% productive rearrangements and segregating when the between-donor standard deviation exceeded 5%. A statistical classification framework was developed to diagnose cytomegalovirus status using the catalog of TCR beta chain sequences. V and J gene assignment, in a later analysis, came from comparing TCR nucleotide sequences with IMGT/GENE-DB human TR gene sequences. The TCRdist pipeline was used in a later analysis to assign CDR3 sequences and most-parsimonious VDJ recombination scenarios. In a later analysis, every TCR beta chain was defined by the combination of its CDR3 amino acid sequence and its V-gene family, and reads without a unique V-gene family were dropped. In a later analysis, a few hundred highly shared, low-generation-probability nucleotide sequences were removed to address suspected cross-contamination and a sequencing artifact. In a later analysis, a clonal expansion index was calculated for each public chain from normalized within-repertoire ranks of inferred template counts. In a later analysis, generation probabilities were computed using a VDJ recombination model fitted to out-of-frame rearrangements, and the results were checked against IGoR. Hypergeometric tests were used in a later analysis to score TCR-TCR, TCR-HLA and TCR-CMV co-occurrence, with a repertoire-size bias correction applied to the TCR pairs. In a later analysis, false discovery rates were estimated by permuting HLA or CMV assignments 20 times. A later analysis grouped co-occurring TCRs with DBSCAN, adding TCRdist sequence similarity when clustering within HLA-allele-positive subsets. Repertoires with fewer than 30,000 or more than 120,000 public chains were left out of co-occurrence clustering, as were about 5 repertoires with anomalous nucleotide sharing. The immuneACCESS repertoire file appears here via TCRdb, limited to in-frame rearrangements. These files lack a portion of the clones; in checked studies, under half of the deficit traces to unresolved V genes, and the cause of the others is not known. The D gene and trimming were derived from the DNA, and the V and J assignments and clone size from that table. A total of 130,000 to 150,000 clones appear in this sample, roughly 82% of them only once. The ten largest clonotypes hold roughly 3.4% of the sample.

This sample stems from a study of cytomegalovirus exposure and HLA in healthy donors (dated by TCRdb to 2016 to 2017). General notes on the study: According to an earlier analysis of 587 of the donors, 150 million to 200 million T cells yielded some 120 million unique TCR beta sequences and about 300 Gb of sequence data. An early release covering about 600 HLA-typed donors comprised approximately 290 gigabases of sequencing data and tens of millions of unique TCR sequences. Of the roughly 400 genotyped donors, 81% were placed in the genetic ancestry cluster associated with self-reported Caucasian donors. The study aimed to test whether signatures of past pathogen exposure could be identified by cataloging public T cell receptors. The study used immunosequencing to profile the T cell repertoires of approximately 650 subjects and linked those repertoires to cytomegalovirus serostatus. In addition to the first cohort of around 670 subjects, a separate validation cohort of around 110 different subjects was used. To predict cytomegalovirus infection status, the study combined high-throughput TCR immunosequencing, statistical association of individual TCRs with disease status, and machine learning. A later analysis re-analyzed previously published TCR beta repertoires from roughly 690 donors and added high-resolution HLA genotyping to study TCR occurrence patterns. In the later analysis, no new phenotypic data were used to find candidate immune exposures; instead, reliance was placed on TCR beta sequences and their occurrence across donors. In an earlier analysis of around 540 of the donors, high-throughput TCR beta sequencing was used to judge whether each TCR beta V gene segment behaved as functional or pseudogenic. Donor age, sex, ethnicity and CMV serostatus were compiled together with the repertoire data. Genome-wide SNP genotypes for about 60% of the roughly 670 donors were used in a later genetic analysis, which treated that subset as a discovery cohort. Every discovery cohort repertoire had been produced on one sequencing platform. HLA typing included class I and class II loci at four-digit resolution. The number of typed donors differed by locus: roughly 629-640 for A, B, C, DRB1 and DQB1; 500 to 550 for DQA1; approximately 610 for DPA1; and around 470 for DPB1. Roughly five DR-DQ haplotypes were treated as single units for association and clustering because of strong linkage in the cohort. On average, around 200,000 unique TCR beta nucleotide sequences were sequenced per donor among some 430 genotyped donors of the cohort, with 15% to 20% of those sequences being non-productive.

The cohort comprised some 730 healthy bone marrow donors. Cohort members were all nominally healthy when sampled, although unrecorded immune exposures were likely present. The donor was CMV seronegative and belonged to the group of over 300 seronegative cohort members. A peripheral blood sample was provided by each donor, and peripheral blood mononuclear cells were used for TCR beta sequencing. The Qiagen DNeasy Blood Extraction Kit was used to extract genomic DNA from the blood cell samples. The paper's findings and limits, for the study overall: HLA typing was unavailable for some donors at each locus, so association tests used only the typed subset. A cluster of highly shared sequence variants was judged likely to be a technical artifact of the sequencing pipeline. A later analysis found that HLA-associated TCR beta chains were more clonally expanded and had lower generation probabilities than equally common non-associated chains. A later analysis found that most CMV-associated TCR beta chains appeared HLA-restricted, with HLA associations seemingly driven largely by CMV exposure. While some public TCRs were present in many individuals, most TCR sequences turned up only very rarely across donors. In a later analysis, TCR association rates were found to vary across HLA loci, with the most associated TCRs seen for DRB1 alleles and the fewest for HLA-C alleles. Correlated functional status among segregating V segments might be attributable to linkage disequilibrium, but an unknown experimental factor could not be ruled out. According to the authors, the approach could potentially be generalized to other disease states and immunological phenotypes. The cohort was sequenced for TCR beta chains only, and without alpha or paired-chain data the features that could be detected were limited. Because counts were too low, some 17 rarely observed V segments, including chromosome 9 orphons, were left out of the earlier analysis of 587 of the donors. Assigning TCR associations to individual alleles was difficult when HLA alleles, especially DR and DQ, strongly co-occurred. Several of the top co-occurrence clusters appeared to be linked to parvovirus B19, influenza, CMV and Epstein-Barr virus, according to a later analysis. A few of the identified cytomegalovirus-associated TCR beta chains were confirmed in vitro to be specific for cytomegalovirus antigens. According to a later genetic analysis, donors in an Asian-associated ancestry cluster had fewer N-insertions in productive TCRs than the approximately 650-donor mean. In both the original and validation cohorts, the classifier was reported to diagnose cytomegalovirus status with high specificity and sensitivity. A later analysis associated 15,000 to 20,000 TCR beta sequences with specific HLA alleles at a false discovery rate of 0.05. The study gave a list of 150 to 200 TCR beta chains associated with cytomegalovirus. In an earlier analysis of approximately 600 of the donors, most TCR beta V segments were observed in productive rearrangements about 87% or about 30% of the time, broadly matching IMGT annotations. Roughly uniform sequencing depth across donors was assumed in presence/absence analyses, although this assumption may not hold. V-gene and J-gene trimming of TCR beta chains was associated with a missense DCLRE1C variant in a later genetic analysis, and the association was replicated in an independent cohort. A further reported finding was that TCR beta sequences accurately predicted the HLA-A and HLA-B alleles for most subjects in the first cohort. Immune exposure information for the cohort was limited to CMV serostatus.

The clonotype comes from a male donor in good health and CMV-seronegative. Input material: PBMCs.

Here the CDR3 is given as CASSTRWDRGTYEQYF. The sequenced DNA: TGTGCCAGCAGTACTAGGTGGGACAGGGGGACCTACGAGCAGTACTTC. The sequence joins TRBV28 to TRBJ2-7, with TRBD1 matching 11 junction bases. Relative to germline, V is missing 5 bases and J is missing 2 bases, with 8 bases of the junction outside any gene match. The CDR3 runs 16 residues from the cysteine to the phenylalanine. The only DNA kept is the CDR3, 48 bases in frame from the first base. The germline V gene specifies MDHEN as CDR1 and SYDVKM as CDR2.